One sample yielded the 3 T cell receptor beta chains listed below, sequenced in a study of blood T cells in healthy people across ages. A sample-barcoded 5' primer and a J-beta primer mix were used in a second PCR of roughly 7 to 12 cycles. Using its own MiXCR run on the 5' RACE reads, TCRdb lists one record per CDR3 protein. The sample shows roughly 1.4 million distinct CDR3 sequences, roughly 59% of them seen only once. Sequenced: blood. The source of these receptors is a man younger than 35 in good health.

The V call is TRBV14, the J call TRBJ2-7; D remains unclear. V was clipped by 4 bases and J by 0 bases, with 10 bases between them. The CDR3 is made up of 14 amino acids. Germline-derived CDR1 and CDR2 are SGHDN and FVKESK. The CDR3 spells CASSPAVGSYEQYF. In DNA, the CDR3 is TGTGCCAGCAGCCCCGCAGTGGGCTCCTACGAGCAGTACTTC.

In its sample, this clonotype was seen a few times. The chain recombines TRBV29-1 with TRBJ2-3; D not certain. This CDR3 comprises 13 residues. V gave up 1 base and J gave up 1 base, with 6 bases separating them. Germline CDR1 is SQVTM and CDR2 is ANQGSEA. CDR3 protein: CSVEVQGTDTQYF. Written as DNA, the CDR3 is TGCAGCGTTGAAGTGCAGGGCACAGATACGCAGTATTTT.

The chain employs TRBV6-2 or TRBV6-3 and TRBJ2-2, with 11 bases fitting TRBD2. Per germline, CDR1 MNHEY and CDR2 SVGEGT. This CDR3 region has 20 residues. Losses at the gene ends were 5 bases for V and 3 bases for J; bases not matched to a gene: 17. CDR3: CASSPNLLAGGPTHTGELFF. The CDR3 DNA reads as TGTGCCAGCAGTCCCAACCTCCTAGCGGGGGGCCCTACGCACACCGGGGAGCTGTTTTTT.